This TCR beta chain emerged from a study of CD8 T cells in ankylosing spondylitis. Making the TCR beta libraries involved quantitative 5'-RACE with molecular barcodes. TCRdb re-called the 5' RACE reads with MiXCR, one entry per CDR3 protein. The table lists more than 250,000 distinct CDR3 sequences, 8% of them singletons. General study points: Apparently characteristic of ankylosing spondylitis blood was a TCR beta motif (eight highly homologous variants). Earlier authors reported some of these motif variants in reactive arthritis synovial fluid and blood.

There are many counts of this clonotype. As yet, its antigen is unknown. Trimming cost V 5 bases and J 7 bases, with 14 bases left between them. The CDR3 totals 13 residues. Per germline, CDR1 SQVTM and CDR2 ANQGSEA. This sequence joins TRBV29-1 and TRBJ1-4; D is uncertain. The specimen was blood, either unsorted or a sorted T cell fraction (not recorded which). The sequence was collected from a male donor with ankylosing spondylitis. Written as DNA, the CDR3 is TGCAGCGTTCGCACAAATGAAATTGAAAAACTGTTTTTT. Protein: CSVRTNEIEKLFF.